This T cell receptor beta chain comes out of a study of Ad26.COV2.S vaccination and SARS-CoV-2 variants. Overall study context: The study gave Ad26.COV2.S intramuscularly, once or twice 56 days apart.

The sample's treatment: around 19 received Ad26.COV2.S at low or high dose, single or two shots; five or six received placebo; per-sample allocation not given. At day 63 after the first vaccine or placebo injection, samples were drawn. CDR1 is LNHNV and CDR2 is YYDKDF in the germline V gene (reference sequence). This CDR3 is built from 14 residues. Trimming cost V 3 bases and J 1 base, with 9 bases left between them. TCRdb's table, derived via immunoSEQ multiplex PCR, lists solely in-frame clones and lacks some. The table has around 450,000 clones, about 90% seen once. The chain has TRBV15 and TRBJ1-2, with D uncertain. This receptor was identified in a person between 18 and 65 years old who received the Ad26.COV2.S COVID-19 vaccine or a placebo. The sample in question was peripheral blood, obtained in a trial of Ad26.COV2.S vaccine versus placebo. Here the CDR3 DNA reads TGTGCCACCAGCAGGGACCCTGGTAACTATGGCTACACCTTC. This translates into CATSRDPGNYGYTF. The variable domain in full, completed from reference TRBV15 and TRBJ1-2, reads DAMVIQNPRYQVTQFGKPVTLSCSQTLNHNVMYWYQQKSSQAPKLLFHYYDKDFNNEADTPDNFQSRRPNTSFCFLDIRSPGLGDTAMYLCATSRDPGNYGYTFGSGTRLTVV.